Listed here are 2 T cell receptor beta chains from one sample, sequenced in a study of T cell responses to AZD1222 COVID-19 vaccine. Libraries were prepared by immunoSEQ multiplex PCR; TCRdb keeps only in-frame clonotypes and omits some of them. The profile shows fewer than 110,000 clones, 80% to 95% of them singletons. The input for sequencing was peripheral blood, taken 28 days after the second AZD1222 dose. These receptors were obtained from an adult who received the AZD1222 COVID-19 vaccine.

The chain has TRBV4-1 and TRBJ1-6, with 9 bases lining up with TRBD1. CDR3 length: 18 amino acids. The germline V gene encodes CDR1 MGHRA and CDR2 YSYEKL. The V and J ends lost 0 bases and 7 bases, in that order; junction bases with no gene match: 10. This CDR3 reads CASSQDTDTGQGNSPLHF. DNA for the CDR3: TGCGCCAGCAGCCAAGATACAGATACGGGACAGGGAAATTCACCCCTCCACTTT.

CDR3 protein: CSVGYGADTQYF. CDR3 nucleotides: TGCAGCGTTGGGTACGGGGCAGATACGCAGTATTTT. The chain carries TRBV29-1 and TRBJ2-3; tentatively, D is TRBD2 (5 bases). The CDR3 covers 12 residues. Germline-derived CDR1 and CDR2 are SQVTM and ANQGSEA. The V end lost 4 bases, the J end lost 4 bases, and 9 bases lay between the germline ends.